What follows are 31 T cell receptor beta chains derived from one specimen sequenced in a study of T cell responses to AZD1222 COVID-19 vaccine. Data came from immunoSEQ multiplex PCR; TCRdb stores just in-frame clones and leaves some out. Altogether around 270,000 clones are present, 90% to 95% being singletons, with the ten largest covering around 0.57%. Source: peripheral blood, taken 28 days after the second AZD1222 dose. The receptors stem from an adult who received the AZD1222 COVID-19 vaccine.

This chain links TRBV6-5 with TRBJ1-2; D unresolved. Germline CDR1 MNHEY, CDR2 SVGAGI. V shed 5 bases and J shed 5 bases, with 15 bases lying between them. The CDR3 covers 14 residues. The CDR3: CASSLEVSGYGYTF. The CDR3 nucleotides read TGTGCCAGCAGTCTCGAGGTCAGCGGGTATGGCTACACCTTC.

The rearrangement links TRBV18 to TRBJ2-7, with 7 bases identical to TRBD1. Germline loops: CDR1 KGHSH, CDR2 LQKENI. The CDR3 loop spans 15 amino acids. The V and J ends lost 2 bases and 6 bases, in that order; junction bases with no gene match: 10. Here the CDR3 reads CASSPTENRGIEQYF. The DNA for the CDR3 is TGTGCCAGCTCACCAACGGAAAACAGGGGCATCGAGCAGTACTTC.

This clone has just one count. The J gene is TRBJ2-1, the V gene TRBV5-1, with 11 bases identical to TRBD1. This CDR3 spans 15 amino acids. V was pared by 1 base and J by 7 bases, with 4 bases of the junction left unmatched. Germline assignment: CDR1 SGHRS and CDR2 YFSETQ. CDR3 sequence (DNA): TGCGCCAGCAGCTTGTTAGGACAGGGGGCGAATGAGCAGTTCTTC. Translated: CASSLLGQGANEQFF.

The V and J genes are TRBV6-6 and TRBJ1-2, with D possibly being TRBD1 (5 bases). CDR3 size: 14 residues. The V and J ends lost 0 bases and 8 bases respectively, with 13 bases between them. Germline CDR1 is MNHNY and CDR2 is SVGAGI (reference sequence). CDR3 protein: CASSYSPGARGYTF. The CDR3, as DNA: TGTGCCAGCAGTTACTCCCCCGGGGCCCGAGGCTACACCTTC.

CDR3 sequence: CASSNQQGSPLHF. DNA for the CDR3: TGTGCCAGCAGTAACCAACAGGGTTCACCCCTCCACTTT. The chain uses TRBV28 and TRBJ1-6, with TRBD1 as a possible D gene (6 bases). This CDR3 is built from 13 residues. The germline gives CDR1 MDHEN, CDR2 SYDVKM. The germline V and J ends were trimmed by 5 bases and 9 bases, with 11 bases remaining between them.

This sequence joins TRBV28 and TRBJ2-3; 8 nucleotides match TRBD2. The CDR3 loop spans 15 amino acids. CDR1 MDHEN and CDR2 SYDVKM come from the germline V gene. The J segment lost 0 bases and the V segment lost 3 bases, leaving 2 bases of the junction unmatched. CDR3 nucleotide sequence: TGTGCCAGCAGTTTTACTAGCGGTAGCACAGATACGCAGTATTTT. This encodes CASSFTSGSTDTQYF.

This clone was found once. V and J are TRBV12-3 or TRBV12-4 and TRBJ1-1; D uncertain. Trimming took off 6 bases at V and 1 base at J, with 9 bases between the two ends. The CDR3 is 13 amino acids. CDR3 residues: CASSFERNTEAFF. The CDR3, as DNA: TGTGCCAGCAGCTTCGAGAGGAACACTGAAGCTTTCTTT.

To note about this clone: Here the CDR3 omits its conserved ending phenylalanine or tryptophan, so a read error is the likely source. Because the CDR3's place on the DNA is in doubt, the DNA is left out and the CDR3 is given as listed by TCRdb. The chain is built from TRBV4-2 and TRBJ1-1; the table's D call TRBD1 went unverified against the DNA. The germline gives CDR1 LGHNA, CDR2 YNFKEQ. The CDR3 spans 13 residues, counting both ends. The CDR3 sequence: CASSQEPGQAINC.

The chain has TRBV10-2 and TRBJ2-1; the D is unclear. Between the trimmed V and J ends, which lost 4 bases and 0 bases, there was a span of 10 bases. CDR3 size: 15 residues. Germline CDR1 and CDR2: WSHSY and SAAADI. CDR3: CASSGNTGSYNEQFF. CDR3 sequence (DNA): TGCGCCAGCAGTGGTAATACCGGCTCCTACAATGAGCAGTTCTTC.

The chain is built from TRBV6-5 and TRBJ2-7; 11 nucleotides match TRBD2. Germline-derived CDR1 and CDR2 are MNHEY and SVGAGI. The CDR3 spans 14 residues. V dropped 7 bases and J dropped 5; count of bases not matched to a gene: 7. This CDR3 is CASTLLAGDDEQYF. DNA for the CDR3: TGTGCCAGCACCCTACTAGCGGGAGACGACGAGCAGTACTTC.

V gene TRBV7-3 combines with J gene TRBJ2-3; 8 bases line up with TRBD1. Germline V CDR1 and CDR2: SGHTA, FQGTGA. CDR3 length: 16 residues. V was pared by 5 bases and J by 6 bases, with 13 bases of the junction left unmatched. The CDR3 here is CASSQEPTGEEDTQYF. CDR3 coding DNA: TGTGCCAGCAGCCAAGAACCGACAGGGGAAGAGGATACGCAGTATTTT. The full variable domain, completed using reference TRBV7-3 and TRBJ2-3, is GAGVSQTPSNKVTEKGKYVELRCDPISGHTALYWYRQSLGQGPEFLIYFQGTGAADDSGLPNDRFFAVRPEGSVSTLKIQRTERGDSAVYLCASSQEPTGEEDTQYFGPGTRLTVL.

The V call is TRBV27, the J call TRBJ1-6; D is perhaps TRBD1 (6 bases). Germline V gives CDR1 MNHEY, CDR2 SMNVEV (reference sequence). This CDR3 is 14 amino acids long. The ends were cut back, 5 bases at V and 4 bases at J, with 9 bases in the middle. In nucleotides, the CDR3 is TGTGCCAGCAGTATGACAGGATATAATTCACCCCTCCACTTT. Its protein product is CASSMTGYNSPLHF.

CDR3 in amino acids: CASSSLAGNTGELFF. CDR3 sequence (DNA): TGTGCCAGCAGTTCTCTAGCGGGCAACACCGGGGAGCTGTTTTTT. The chain couples TRBV6-5 to TRBJ2-2; 8 nucleotides match TRBD2. The CDR3 covers 15 residues. CDR1 and CDR2 (germline): MNHEY, SVGAGI. Trimming at V came to 4 bases and at J to 2 bases, leaving 3 bases not matched to a gene.

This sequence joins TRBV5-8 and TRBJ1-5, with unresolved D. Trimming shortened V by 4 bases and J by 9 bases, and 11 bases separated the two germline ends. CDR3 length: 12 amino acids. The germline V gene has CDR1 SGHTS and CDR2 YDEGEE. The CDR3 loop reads CASSPLGVPQHF. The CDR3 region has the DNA TGTGCCAGCAGCCCGCTCGGGGTGCCCCAGCATTTT.

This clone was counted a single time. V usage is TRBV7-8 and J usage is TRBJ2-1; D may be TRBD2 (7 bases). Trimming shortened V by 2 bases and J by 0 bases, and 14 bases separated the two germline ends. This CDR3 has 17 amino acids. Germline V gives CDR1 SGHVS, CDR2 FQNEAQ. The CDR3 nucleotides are TGTGCCAGCAGCTTAAACCGCGGGGGCGGCTCCTACAATGAGCAGTTCTTC. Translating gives CASSLNRGGGSYNEQFF.

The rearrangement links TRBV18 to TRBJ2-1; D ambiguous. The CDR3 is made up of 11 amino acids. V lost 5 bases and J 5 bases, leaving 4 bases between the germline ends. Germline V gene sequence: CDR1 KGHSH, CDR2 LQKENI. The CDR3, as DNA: TGTGCCAGCTCATCCGACAATGAGCAGTTCTTC. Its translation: CASSSDNEQFF.

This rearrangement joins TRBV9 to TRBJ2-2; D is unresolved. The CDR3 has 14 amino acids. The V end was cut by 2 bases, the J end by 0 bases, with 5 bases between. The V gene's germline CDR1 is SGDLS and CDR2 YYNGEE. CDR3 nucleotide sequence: TGTGCCAGCAGCGTCGACCCGAACACCGGGGAGCTGTTTTTT. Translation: CASSVDPNTGELFF.

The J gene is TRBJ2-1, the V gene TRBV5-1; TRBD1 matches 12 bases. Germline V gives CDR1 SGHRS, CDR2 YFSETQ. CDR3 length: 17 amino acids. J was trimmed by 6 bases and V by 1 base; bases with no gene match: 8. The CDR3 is CASSLPPRDRGLNEQFF. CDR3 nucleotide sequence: TGCGCCAGCAGCTTGCCCCCCCGGGACAGGGGGCTCAATGAGCAGTTCTTC. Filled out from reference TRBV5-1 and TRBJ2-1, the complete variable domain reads KAGVTQTPRYLIKTRGQQVTLSCSPISGHRSVSWYQQTPGQGLQFLFEYFSETQRNKGNFPGRFSGRQFSNSRSEMNVSTLELGDSALYLCASSLPPRDRGLNEQFFGPGTRLTVL.

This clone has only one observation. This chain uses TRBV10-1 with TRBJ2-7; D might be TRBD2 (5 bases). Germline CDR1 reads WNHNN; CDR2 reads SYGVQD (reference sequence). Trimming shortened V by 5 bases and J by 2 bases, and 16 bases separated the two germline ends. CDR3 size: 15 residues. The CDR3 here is CASSPTIGETYEQYF. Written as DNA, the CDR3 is TGCGCCAGCAGTCCCACAATCGGGGAAACCTACGAGCAGTACTTC.

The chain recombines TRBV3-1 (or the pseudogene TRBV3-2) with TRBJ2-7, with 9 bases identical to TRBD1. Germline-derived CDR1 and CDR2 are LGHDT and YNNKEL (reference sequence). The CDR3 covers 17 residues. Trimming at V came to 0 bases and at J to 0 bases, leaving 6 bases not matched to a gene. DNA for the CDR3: TGTGCCAGCAGCCAAGATCCACAGGGGGCGAGCTCCTACGAGCAGTACTTC. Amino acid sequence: CASSQDPQGASSYEQYF.

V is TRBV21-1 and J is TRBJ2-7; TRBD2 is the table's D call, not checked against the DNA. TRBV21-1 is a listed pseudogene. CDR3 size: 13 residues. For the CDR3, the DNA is TGTGCCAGCAGCGGCCGGGATCCTTGTGAGCAGTACTTC. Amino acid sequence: CASSGRDPCEQYF.

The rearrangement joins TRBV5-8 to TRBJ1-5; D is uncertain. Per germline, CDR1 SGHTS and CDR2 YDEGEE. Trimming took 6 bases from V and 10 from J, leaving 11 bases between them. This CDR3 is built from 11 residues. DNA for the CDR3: TGTGCCAGCAAGCTCATGGACCCCCAGCATTTT. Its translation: CASKLMDPQHF.

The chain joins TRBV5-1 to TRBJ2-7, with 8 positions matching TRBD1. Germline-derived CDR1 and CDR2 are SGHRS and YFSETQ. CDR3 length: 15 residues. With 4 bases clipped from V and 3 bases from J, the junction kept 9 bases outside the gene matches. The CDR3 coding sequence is TGCGCCAGCAGCCCTCAGGGGGCAGCGGGCTACGAGCAGTACTTC. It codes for CASSPQGAAGYEQYF.

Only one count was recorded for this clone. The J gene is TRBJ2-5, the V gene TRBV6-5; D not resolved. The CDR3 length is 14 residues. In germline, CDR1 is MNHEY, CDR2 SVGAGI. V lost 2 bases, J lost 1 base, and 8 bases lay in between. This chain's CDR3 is CASSYVGSQETQYF. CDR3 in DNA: TGTGCCAGCAGTTACGTGGGCAGCCAAGAGACCCAGTACTTC.

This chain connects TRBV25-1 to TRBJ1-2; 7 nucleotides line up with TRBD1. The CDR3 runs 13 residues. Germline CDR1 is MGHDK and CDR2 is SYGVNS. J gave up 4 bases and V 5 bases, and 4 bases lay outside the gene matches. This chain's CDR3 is CASSRDSIYGYTF. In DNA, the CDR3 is TGTGCCAGCAGTCGGGACAGCATCTATGGCTACACCTTC.

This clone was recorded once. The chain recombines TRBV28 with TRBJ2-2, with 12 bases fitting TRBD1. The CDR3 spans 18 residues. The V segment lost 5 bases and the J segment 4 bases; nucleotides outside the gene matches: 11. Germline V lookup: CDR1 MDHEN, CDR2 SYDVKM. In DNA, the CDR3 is TGTGCCAGCAGTCTCCTGCCCGGGACAGGGGGCATCACCGGGGAGCTGTTTTTT. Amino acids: CASSLLPGTGGITGELFF.

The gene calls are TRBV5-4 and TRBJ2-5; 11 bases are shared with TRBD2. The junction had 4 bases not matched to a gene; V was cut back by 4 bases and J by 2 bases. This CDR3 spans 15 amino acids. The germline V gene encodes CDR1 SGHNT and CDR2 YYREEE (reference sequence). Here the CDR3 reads CASSAGTSGQETQYF. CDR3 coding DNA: TGTGCCAGCAGCGCCGGGACTAGCGGACAAGAGACCCAGTACTTC.

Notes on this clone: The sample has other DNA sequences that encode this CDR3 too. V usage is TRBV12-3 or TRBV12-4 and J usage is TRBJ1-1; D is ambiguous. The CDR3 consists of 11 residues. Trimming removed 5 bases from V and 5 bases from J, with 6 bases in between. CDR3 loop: CASSPLTEAFF. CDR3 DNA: TGTGCCAGCAGTCCTCTTACTGAAGCTTTCTTT.

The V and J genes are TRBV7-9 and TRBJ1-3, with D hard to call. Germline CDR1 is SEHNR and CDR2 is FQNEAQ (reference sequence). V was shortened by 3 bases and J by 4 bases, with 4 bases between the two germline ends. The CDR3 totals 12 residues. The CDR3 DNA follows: TGTGCCAGCAGCTTTACCGGAAACACCATATATTTT. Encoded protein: CASSFTGNTIYF.

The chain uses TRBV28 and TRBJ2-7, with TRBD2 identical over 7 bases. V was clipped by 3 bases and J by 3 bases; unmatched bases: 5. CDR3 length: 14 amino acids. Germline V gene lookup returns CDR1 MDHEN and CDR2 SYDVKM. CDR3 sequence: CASSFSGEIYEQYF. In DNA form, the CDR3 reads TGTGCCAGCAGTTTCAGCGGGGAGATCTACGAGCAGTACTTC.

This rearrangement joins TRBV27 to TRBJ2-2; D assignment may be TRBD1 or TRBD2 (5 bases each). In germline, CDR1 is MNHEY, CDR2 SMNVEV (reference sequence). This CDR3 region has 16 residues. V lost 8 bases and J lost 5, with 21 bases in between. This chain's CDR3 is CASRLTRGKGTGELFF. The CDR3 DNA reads TGTGCCAGCCGACTAACCCGGGGAAAGGGGACCGGGGAGCTGTTTTTT.